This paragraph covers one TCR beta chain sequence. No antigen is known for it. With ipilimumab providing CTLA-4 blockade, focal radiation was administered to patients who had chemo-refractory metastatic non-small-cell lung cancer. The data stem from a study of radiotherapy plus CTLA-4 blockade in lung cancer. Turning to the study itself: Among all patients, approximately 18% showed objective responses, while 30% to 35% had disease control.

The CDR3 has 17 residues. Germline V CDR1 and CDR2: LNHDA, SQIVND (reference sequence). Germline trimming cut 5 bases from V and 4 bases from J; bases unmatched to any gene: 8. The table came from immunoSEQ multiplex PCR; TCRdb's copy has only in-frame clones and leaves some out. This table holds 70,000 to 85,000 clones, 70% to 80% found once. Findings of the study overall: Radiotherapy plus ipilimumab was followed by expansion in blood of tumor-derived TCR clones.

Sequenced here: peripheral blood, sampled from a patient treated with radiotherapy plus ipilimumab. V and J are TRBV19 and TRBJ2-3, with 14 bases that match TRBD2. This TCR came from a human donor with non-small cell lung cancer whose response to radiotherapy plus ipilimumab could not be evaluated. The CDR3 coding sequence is TGTGCCAGTAGTGAGACTAGCGGGGGGGCCGGCCCAGATACGCAGTATTTT. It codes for CASSETSGGAGPDTQYF. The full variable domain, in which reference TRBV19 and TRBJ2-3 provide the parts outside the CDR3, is DGGITQSPKYLFRKEGQNVTLSCEQNLNHDAMYWYRQDPGQGLRLIYYSQIVNDFQKGDIAEGYSVSREKKESFPLTVTSAQKNPTAFYLCASSETSGGAGPDTQYFGPGTRLTVL.